Here is one T cell receptor beta chain with its context. The source of the sample is a study of blood T cell repertoires in COVID-19. Under the authors' procedure: Cell counts per sample came from amplifying reference gene primers. TCRdb's table, derived via immunoSEQ multiplex PCR, lists solely in-frame clones and lacks some. The V and J calls and clone size were taken over from that table, and D and trimming were inferred from the DNA. This sample has approximately 200,000 clones; 65% to 85% occur once, and the top ten carry around 7.4%. The germline V gene encodes CDR1 LGHDT and CDR2 YNNKEL (reference sequence). Deletions cut 0 bases from V and 0 bases from J, with 15 bases between. The CDR3 has 18 residues. Participants came from some 23 US areas, aged roughly 18 to 95 years.

The receptor was isolated from a woman aged 35 to 49 with acute COVID-19. The specimen was PBMCs or T cells enriched from blood (not recorded which). This chain uses TRBV3-1 (or the pseudogene TRBV3-2) with TRBJ1-5, with TRBD1 as a possible D gene (5 bases). The CDR3 protein is CASSQEVGDGGSNQPQHF. In nucleotides, the CDR3 is TGTGCCAGCAGCCAAGAGGTGGGTGACGGGGGTAGCAATCAGCCCCAGCATTTT.